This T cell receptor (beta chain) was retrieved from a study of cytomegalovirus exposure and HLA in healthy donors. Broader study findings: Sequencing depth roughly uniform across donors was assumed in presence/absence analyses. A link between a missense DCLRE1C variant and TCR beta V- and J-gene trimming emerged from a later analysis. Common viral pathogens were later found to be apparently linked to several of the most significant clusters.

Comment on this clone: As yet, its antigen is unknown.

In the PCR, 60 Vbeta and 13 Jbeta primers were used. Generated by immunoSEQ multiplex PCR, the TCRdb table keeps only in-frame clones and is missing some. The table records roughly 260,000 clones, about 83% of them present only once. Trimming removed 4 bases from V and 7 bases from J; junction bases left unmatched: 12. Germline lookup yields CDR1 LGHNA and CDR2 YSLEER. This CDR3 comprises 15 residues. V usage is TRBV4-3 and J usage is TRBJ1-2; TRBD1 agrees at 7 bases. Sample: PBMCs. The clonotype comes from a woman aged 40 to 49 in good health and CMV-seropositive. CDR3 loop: CASSLLRDRTRGYTF. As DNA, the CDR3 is TGCGCCAGCAGCCTTCTCCGGGACAGAACTCGTGGCTACACCTTC.